A single sample is the source of the 3 T cell receptor beta chains below, sequenced in a study of CXCR3-negative and CXCR3-positive naive CD8 T cells. Whole-study results and caveats: Relative to CXCR3-negative naive cells, CXCR3-positive naive cells had more hydrophobic TRB CDR3s.

Via 5' RACE with UMI labels, TRB cDNA libraries were prepared. Each CDR3 protein gets one entry in TCRdb, which reprocessed the 5' RACE reads and gives no DNA. Its table lists 150,000 to 180,000 distinct CDR3 sequences. Their target antigens are unknown. Sequencing used naive CXCR3+ CD8+ T cells from blood. The subset denotes: CD45RO-CCR7+CD27+CD95- naive CD8+ T cells expressing CXCR3 (TNR3+). Receptor source: a human donor in good health. Some clones in this sample may be carry-over from other donors' samples.

CDR3 region: CASEGDGRYEQYF. The V call is TRBV21-1, the J call TRBJ2-7; with no DNA, the TCRdb D assignment of TRBD1 cannot be verified. TRBV21-1 is termed a pseudogene. The CDR3 loop spans 13 amino acids.

J is TRBJ2-7 and V is TRBV5-1; the TCRdb D gene call, TRBD1, has no DNA to confirm it. The CDR3 loop spans 14 amino acids. The germline V gene has CDR1 SGHRS and CDR2 YFSETQ. This CDR3 is CAGSRFDSAYEQYF.

V gene TRBV28 combines with J gene TRBJ1-1. The CDR3 contains 14 residues. Looked up from germline, CDR1 is MDHEN and CDR2 is SYDVKM. The CDR3 reads CASSHRVVGTEAFF.